This TCR beta chain appears in the sequencing data of a study of blood T cell repertoires in COVID-19. From germline, CDR1 is MNHNS and CDR2 SASEGT. Trimming pared 3 bases from V and 4 bases from J, leaving 24 bases between. The CDR3 is 18 residues long. The protocol was immunoSEQ multiplex PCR, while the TCRdb copy is restricted to in-frame clones and leaves out a portion. The sample shows some 190,000 clones, roughly 80% of them seen only once. V gene TRBV6-1 combines with J gene TRBJ1-1, with D possibly being TRBD1 (6 bases). The sequenced sample was PBMCs or T cells enriched from blood (not recorded which). The clonotype was recovered from a man between 60 and 70 years old who had been exposed to COVID-19. CDR3: CASSEGARGALGATEAFF. The DNA for the CDR3 is TGTGCCAGCAGTGAGGGGGCCCGGGGGGCGCTAGGGGCCACTGAAGCTTTCTTT.